These 21 T cell receptor beta chains originate from one sample sequenced in a study of blood T cell repertoires in COVID-19. The method was immunoSEQ multiplex PCR; TCRdb's version includes in-frame clones alone and lacks a portion of them. Among some 270,000 clones listed, approximately 89% were seen once. The sample was peripheral blood. Every receptor here comes from a man aged 35-49 years with active or convalescent COVID-19.

The chain recombines TRBV6-5 with TRBJ2-3; D perhaps matches TRBD2 (6 bases). The V gene lost 4 bases and the J gene lost 3 bases, with 14 bases spanning the gap. The CDR3 totals 15 residues. Germline V gives CDR1 MNHEY, CDR2 SVGAGI. This chain's CDR3 is CASSLLASATDTQYF. The CDR3 DNA follows: TGTGCCAGCAGTTTGCTAGCGTCGGCTACAGATACGCAGTATTTT.

This chain connects TRBV5-4 to TRBJ2-7; the match to TRBD2 covers 7 bases. V gave up 3 bases and J gave up 4 bases; unmatched junction bases: 7. In germline, CDR1 is SGHNT, CDR2 YYREEE (reference sequence). This CDR3 is 14 amino acids long. As DNA, the CDR3 is TGTGCCAGCAGCTCGCCCGGGACTACTTACGAGCAGTACTTC. Its protein is CASSSPGTTYEQYF.

V and J are TRBV19 and TRBJ2-3; 11 bases are a match to TRBD1. This CDR3 is built from 16 residues. V gave up 3 bases and J gave up 8 bases; unmatched junction bases: 10. CDR1 and CDR2 (germline): LNHDA, SQIVND (reference sequence). As DNA, the CDR3 is TGTGCCAGTAGTATCCCCGGACAGGGGGCTCCCCTTACGCAGTATTTT. Amino acid sequence: CASSIPGQGAPLTQYF. The whole variable domain, remainder taken from reference TRBV19 and TRBJ2-3, is DGGITQSPKYLFRKEGQNVTLSCEQNLNHDAMYWYRQDPGQGLRLIYYSQIVNDFQKGDIAEGYSVSREKKESFPLTVTSAQKNPTAFYLCASSIPGQGAPLTQYFGPGTRLTVL.

This rearrangement joins TRBV11-2 to TRBJ2-1; 7 nucleotides line up with TRBD1. The CDR3 length is 15 residues. CDR1 is SGHAT, CDR2 FQNNGV, per germline. The ends lost 1 base at V and 7 bases at J; junction bases unmatched: 7. Here the CDR3 reads CASSLVGQVWNEQFF. For the CDR3, the DNA is TGTGCCAGCAGCTTAGTCGGACAGGTTTGGAATGAGCAGTTCTTC.

A few counts support this clone. The V gene is TRBV5-4, the J gene TRBJ2-1; D unclear. The CDR3 sequence is 13 residues long. The germline V gene has CDR1 SGHNT and CDR2 YYREEE (reference sequence). V shed 0 bases and J shed 7 bases, with 8 bases lying between them. The CDR3 reads CASSLGAGNEQFF. The DNA of the CDR3 is TGTGCCAGCAGCTTGGGGGCTGGGAATGAGCAGTTCTTC.

The chain carries TRBV2 and TRBJ1-2, with 10 bases lining up with TRBD1. The germline gives CDR1 SNHLY, CDR2 FYNNEI. CDR3 length equals 16 residues. The ends lost 7 bases at V and 7 bases at J; junction bases unmatched: 15. The CDR3 DNA reads as TGTGCCAGCATTTTAGACCCGGGACAGGGGCCTCTTGGCTACACCTTC. It is translated as CASILDPGQGPLGYTF.

This clone was observed a few times. V gene TRBV18 combines with J gene TRBJ2-2, with a tentative D call TRBD2 (5 bases). The V gene's germline CDR1 is KGHSH and CDR2 LQKENI. V lost 6 bases to trimming and J lost 0 bases, with 11 bases between them. The CDR3 is 15 residues long. DNA for the CDR3: TGTGCCAGCTCGCGGACTCCTACGAACACCGGGGAGCTGTTTTTT. It codes for CASSRTPTNTGELFF. Complete variable domain (other parts from reference TRBV18 and TRBJ2-2): NAGVMQNPRHLVRRRGQEARLRCSPMKGHSHVYWYRQLPEEGLKFMVYLQKENIIDESGMPKERFSAEFPKEGPSILRIQQVVRGDSAAYFCASSRTPTNTGELFFGEGSRLTVL.

The chain carries TRBV6-5 and TRBJ1-1; D might be TRBD1 (6 bases). V lost 8 bases and J 1 base, leaving 14 bases between the germline ends. The CDR3 is 14 residues long. Germline V gene sequence: CDR1 MNHEY, CDR2 SVGAGI. The CDR3 DNA reads TGTGCCAGCTCAACAGGGAATCAGAACACTGAAGCTTTCTTT. Amino acids: CASSTGNQNTEAFF.

V is TRBV3-1 (or the pseudogene TRBV3-2) and J is TRBJ1-1; D is unresolved. The germline gives CDR1 LGHDT, CDR2 YNNKEL (reference sequence). CDR3 length equals 14 residues. The V end was cut by 3 bases, the J end by 0 bases, with 8 bases between. In DNA form, the CDR3 reads TGTGCCAGCAGCCACCCAGCGATGAACACTGAAGCTTTCTTT. It translates to CASSHPAMNTEAFF.

CDR3 region: CAVAGGETQYF. In nucleotides, the CDR3 is TGTGCCGTGGCAGGAGGAGAGACCCAGTACTTC. The genes are TRBV10-3 and TRBJ2-5; D is possibly TRBD2 (5 bases). Per germline, CDR1 ENHRY and CDR2 SYGVKD. V shed 11 bases and J shed 4 bases, with 11 bases lying between them. The CDR3 loop spans 11 amino acids.

V gene TRBV2 combines with J gene TRBJ2-5, with D possibly TRBD1 on 6 matching bases. The ends were cut back, 6 bases at V and 3 bases at J, with 20 bases in the middle. The germline gives CDR1 SNHLY, CDR2 FYNNEI. The CDR3 totals 16 residues. CDR3 protein: CASRQATHREKETQYF. CDR3 nucleotide sequence: TGTGCCAGCAGACAAGCTACCCACAGGGAAAAAGAGACCCAGTACTTC.

The V and J genes are TRBV6-5 and TRBJ1-3; no clear D. The CDR3 length is 14 residues. The V gene lost 6 bases and the J gene lost 3 bases, with 12 bases spanning the gap. Germline lookup yields CDR1 MNHEY and CDR2 SVGAGI. The CDR3 loop reads CASRAAGDGNTIYF. In nucleotides, the CDR3 is TGTGCCAGCAGGGCAGCCGGGGATGGAAACACCATATATTTT.

V usage is TRBV5-1 and J usage is TRBJ2-7; 7 bases agree with TRBD2. Trimming at V came to 0 bases and at J to 0 bases, leaving 9 bases not matched to a gene. Germline V gene lookup returns CDR1 SGHRS and CDR2 YFSETQ. This CDR3 spans 17 amino acids. CDR3 nucleotide sequence: TGCGCCAGCAGCTTGGGGGCTAGCGGAAGCCACTCCTACGAGCAGTACTTC. Amino acids: CASSLGASGSHSYEQYF.

The rearrangement uses TRBV11-3 and TRBJ2-5; D possibly corresponds to TRBD2 (6 bases). CDR3 length equals 16 residues. Germline loops: CDR1 SGHNT, CDR2 YENEEA. V lost 1 base, J lost 6 bases, and 18 bases lay in between. The CDR3 reads CASSLGGGGIVKTQYF. The DNA of the CDR3 is TGTGCCAGCAGCTTAGGGGGCGGCGGGATCGTAAAGACCCAGTACTTC. Supplemented by reference TRBV11-3 and TRBJ2-5, the full variable domain reads EAGVVQSPRYKIIEKKQPVAFWCNPISGHNTLYWYLQNLGQGPELLIRYENEEAVDDSQLPKDRFSAERLKGVDSTLKIQPAELGDSAVYLCASSLGGGGIVKTQYFGPGTRLLVL.

The rearrangement links TRBV7-9 to TRBJ1-3; a weak D match, TRBD1 (6 bases). Germline CDR1 SEHNR, CDR2 FQNEAQ (reference sequence). V lost 0 bases and J lost 1, with 10 bases in between. The length of the CDR3 is 16 residues. This CDR3 is CASSLASGHSGNTIYF. The CDR3 nucleotides read TGTGCCAGCAGCTTAGCCTCGGGACATTCTGGAAACACCATATATTTT.

The J gene is TRBJ2-1, the V gene TRBV11-3, with TRBD2 matching over 13 bases. J was trimmed by 9 bases and V by 5 bases; bases with no gene match: 10. CDR1 SGHNT and CDR2 YENEEA come from the germline V gene. The CDR3 runs 16 residues. The CDR3 is CASSTRLAGGPLEQFF. DNA of the CDR3: TGTGCCAGCAGCACCAGACTAGCGGGAGGCCCTCTTGAGCAGTTCTTC.

This sequence joins TRBV7-9 and TRBJ2-3, with TRBD2 matching over 7 bases. Germline CDR1 and CDR2: SEHNR and FQNEAQ (reference sequence). The CDR3 runs to 13 residues. V was pared by 7 bases and J by 1 base, with 2 bases of the junction left unmatched. The CDR3 region has the DNA TGTGCCAGCATTCTAGCGGGCACAGATACGCAGTATTTT. Translation: CASILAGTDTQYF.

This sequence joins TRBV7-2 and TRBJ2-3, with TRBD2 identical over 9 bases. The junction had 5 bases not matched to a gene; V was cut back by 5 bases and J by 2 bases. CDR1 is SGHTA, CDR2 FQGNSA, per germline. The CDR3 covers 15 residues. CDR3 amino acids: CASSPIAGATDTQYF. For the CDR3, the DNA is TGTGCCAGCAGCCCAATAGCGGGGGCCACAGATACGCAGTATTTT.

This chain links TRBV24-1 with TRBJ2-1; no clear D. The V end lost 1 base, the J end lost 9 bases, and 12 bases lay between the germline ends. CDR3 length equals 14 residues. CDR1 is KGHDR, CDR2 SFDVKD, per germline. The CDR3 here is CATSDFWLSSEQFF. CDR3 nucleotides: TGTGCCACCAGTGATTTTTGGCTCTCTAGTGAGCAGTTCTTC.

The CDR3 region is CASGLAITSGRPTDTQYF. The CDR3 bases are TGTGCTAGTGGTTTGGCGATAACTAGCGGGAGACCCACAGATACGCAGTATTTT. The chain uses TRBV12-5 and TRBJ2-3; TRBD2 matches 11 bases. Germline V gives CDR1 LGHNT, CDR2 FRNRAP. The CDR3 extends over 18 amino acids. After removal of 1 base from V and 2 bases from J, the junction contained 8 bases not matched to a gene.

The genes are TRBV6-5 and TRBJ2-7, with a possible D match to TRBD1 (6 bases). With 6 bases removed from V and 1 base from J, the gap between germline ends came to 16 bases. The CDR3 spans 15 residues. The germline CDR1 and CDR2 sequences are MNHEY and SVGAGI. The DNA for the CDR3 is TGTGCCAGCAGCCAAACAGGGTTTAAATCCTACGAGCAGTACTTC. Its protein product is CASSQTGFKSYEQYF.